This is a list of T cell receptor beta chains from one sample in a study of blood T cell repertoires in COVID-19. This table comes from immunoSEQ multiplex PCR, and its TCRdb copy is limited to in-frame clones, with some not included. The sample yields hundreds of thousands of clones, 90% seen once. The sample was peripheral blood. Receptors originate from a woman aged 18-29 years with acute or convalescent COVID-19. Both conserved end residues are part of each CDR3. A D gene is named only where the DNA matches it firmly. Size tells how often a clone was seen (once, few, many) or the class of an expanded clone, and some rows leave it out.

size	V	length	D	J	CDR3	DNA
-	TRBV7-6	15	-	TRBJ1-1	CASSQWTGLNTEAFF	TGTGCCAGCAGCCAATGGACGGGGTTGAACACTGAAGCTTTCTTT
-	TRBV6-1	16	-	TRBJ2-2	CASSDSTAGVTGELFF	TGTGCCAGCAGTGATTCGACAGCTGGGGTCACCGGGGAGCTGTTTTTT
-	TRBV6-2/TRBV6-3	13	TRBD1	TRBJ1-5	CASSQGQGATQHF	TGTGCCAGCAGCCAGGGACAGGGGGCGACCCAGCATTTT
-	TRBV6-2/TRBV6-3	16	-	TRBJ1-4	CASSYSKRGGNEKLFF	TGTGCCAGCAGTTACTCGAAAAGGGGAGGAAATGAAAAACTGTTTTTT
-	TRBV10-2	12	-	TRBJ1-5	CASGGIDQPQHF	TGCGCCAGCGGTGGAATAGATCAGCCCCAGCATTTT
once	TRBV5-6	12	-	TRBJ1-1	CASKAGLTEAFF	TGTGCCAGCAAGGCAGGACTCACTGAAGCTTTCTTT
-	TRBV7-9	15	TRBD1	TRBJ2-1	CASSTDRGKAQEQFF	TGTGCCAGCAGCACCGACAGGGGGAAGGCTCAGGAGCAGTTCTTC
-	TRBV6-2/TRBV6-3	17	TRBD2	TRBJ2-5	CASSLQISGGVQETQYF	TGTGCCAGCAGTCTTCAGATTAGCGGGGGGGTCCAAGAGACCCAGTACTTC
-	TRBV19	17	-	TRBJ1-2	CASSIRARQVVNYGYTF	TGTGCCAGTAGTATTAGGGCCCGACAGGTCGTAAACTATGGCTACACCTTC
-	TRBV5-8	11	TRBD1	TRBJ1-2	CASSFRQGCTF	TGTGCCAGCAGCTTTAGACAGGGGTGCACCTTC
-	TRBV24-1	16	TRBD1	TRBJ1-4	CATSDPLTGTGEKLFF	TGTGCCACCAGTGACCCGTTGACAGGGACTGGCGAAAAACTGTTTTTT
few	TRBV30	14	TRBD1	TRBJ1-2	CACTGTGVFYGYTF	TGTGCCTGTACCGGGACAGGGGTCTTCTATGGCTACACCTTC
-	TRBV6-5	15	TRBD1	TRBJ1-2	CASSSYRDRVQGYTF	TGTGCCAGCAGTTCCTACCGGGACAGGGTTCAGGGCTACACCTTC
-	TRBV30	13	TRBD1	TRBJ1-1	CAWSADRGPTAFF	TGTGCCTGGAGTGCCGACAGGGGGCCTACAGCTTTCTTT
-	TRBV7-2	18	-	TRBJ1-2	CARGDVVGHDAVIYGYTF	TGTGCCAGAGGGGATGTTGTGGGCCATGACGCAGTGATCTATGGCTACACCTTC
few	TRBV7-9	15	-	TRBJ2-7	CASSLAERGSYEQYF	TGTGCCAGCAGCTTAGCGGAAAGGGGTTCCTACGAGCAGTACTTC
-	TRBV7-2	15	-	TRBJ2-3	CASSFLGSPSDTQYF	TGTGCCAGCAGCTTCCTAGGAAGCCCATCAGATACGCAGTATTTT
-	TRBV19	15	TRBD1	TRBJ1-6	CASSSRRDSYSPLHF	TGTGCCAGTAGTTCCCGCCGGGACAGCTATTCACCCCTCCACTTT
-	TRBV12-5	13	-	TRBJ1-5	CASGTDSNQPQHF	TGTGCTAGTGGAACTGACTCAAATCAGCCCCAGCATTTT
-	TRBV24-1	13	-	TRBJ1-2	CATSDPRSYGYTF	TGTGCCACCAGTGATCCCCGCAGCTATGGCTACACCTTC
-	TRBV5-1	13	-	TRBJ1-6	CASSLGGNFPLHF	TGCGCCAGCAGCCTGGGAGGGAACTTCCCCCTCCACTTT
-	TRBV5-4	15	-	TRBJ2-4	CASSFGGRAKNIQYF	TGTGCCAGCAGCTTTGGAGGTAGAGCCAAAAACATTCAGTACTTC
-	TRBV11-3	15	-	TRBJ1-3	CASSQHAGAGNTIYF	TGTGCCAGCAGCCAGCACGCGGGAGCTGGAAACACCATATATTTT
-	TRBV7-2	14	TRBD2	TRBJ2-1	CASSLGLGPNEQFF	TGTGCCAGCAGCCTGGGACTAGGGCCGAATGAGCAGTTCTTC
-	TRBV24-1	16	-	TRBJ2-1	CATGGDGLGSYNEQFF	TGTGCCACCGGAGGCGACGGCCTTGGGTCCTACAATGAGCAGTTCTTC
-	TRBV24-1	14	TRBD1	TRBJ1-2	CATSDRTGDVGYTF	TGTGCCACCAGTGATCGGACAGGGGATGTTGGCTACACCTTC
-	TRBV30	12	-	TRBJ1-1	CAWSGGFREAFF	TGTGCCTGGAGTGGCGGGTTTAGGGAAGCTTTCTTT
few	TRBV5-6	13	-	TRBJ1-1	CASRQIMNTEAFF	TGTGCCAGCCGACAGATCATGAACACTGAAGCTTTCTTT
-	TRBV5-6	16	TRBD1	TRBJ2-1	CASSLGQGRFVDEQFF	TGTGCCAGCAGCCTTGGACAGGGAAGGTTTGTCGATGAGCAGTTCTTC
-	TRBV7-9	14	TRBD2	TRBJ2-3	CASSLREYTDTQYF	TGTGCCAGCAGCCTGCGGGAGTACACAGATACGCAGTATTTT
-	TRBV28	15	TRBD1	TRBJ1-2	CASSSATGYNYGYTF	TGTGCCAGCAGCTCCGCGACAGGGTATAACTATGGCTACACCTTC
-	TRBV7-2	16	TRBD1	TRBJ1-6	CASSAKQGAINSPLHF	TGTGCCAGCAGCGCAAAACAGGGGGCAATTAATTCACCCCTCCACTTT
few	TRBV19	17	-	TRBJ1-5	CASSTGQFGARNQPQHF	TGTGCCAGTAGTACTGGACAGTTTGGGGCGAGGAATCAGCCCCAGCATTTT
-	TRBV5-1	12	-	TRBJ2-7	CASSFLGPEQYF	TGCGCCAGCAGCTTTCTGGGCCCCGAGCAGTACTTC
-	TRBV6-2/TRBV6-3	15	-	TRBJ1-5	CASSYRGSAAQPQHF	TGTGCCAGCAGTTACAGAGGGAGCGCCGCTCAGCCCCAGCATTTT
-	TRBV6-5	15	-	TRBJ1-6	CASSIQGRNNSPLHF	TGTGCCAGCAGTATACAGGGAAGGAATAATTCACCCCTCCACTTT
-	TRBV24-1	16	-	TRBJ2-2	CATSDPPDTNTGELFF	TGTGCCACCAGTGATCCCCCTGACACCAACACCGGGGAGCTGTTTTTT
-	TRBV19	14	-	TRBJ1-2	CASTAPPEDYGYTF	TGTGCCAGTACCGCCCCACCAGAGGACTATGGCTACACCTTC
-	TRBV5-1	15	TRBD2	TRBJ2-2	CASRSGTSNTGELFF	TGCGCCAGCAGGTCCGGGACTAGCAACACCGGGGAGCTGTTTTTT
-	TRBV5-1	13	-	TRBJ2-7	CASSAQTGYEQYF	TGCGCCAGCAGCGCCCAGACAGGCTACGAGCAGTACTTC
-	TRBV3-1/TRBV3-2	14	-	TRBJ1-6	CASSQRTVSSPLHF	TGTGCCAGCAGCCAACGGACAGTGTCTTCACCCCTCCACTTT
-	TRBV6-5	14	-	TRBJ1-2	CASSTPGTIYGYTF	TGTGCCAGCAGTACTCCCGGGACAATCTATGGCTACACCTTC
-	TRBV15	12	-	TRBJ2-7	CATSRVRDEQYF	TGTGCCACCAGCAGAGTTCGTGACGAGCAGTACTTC
-	TRBV12-5	18	-	TRBJ1-5	CAGLAGEKAYYSNQPQHF	TGTGCTGGCCTCGCTGGTGAAAAGGCTTACTATAGCAATCAGCCCCAGCATTTT
-	TRBV5-5	17	-	TRBJ2-4	CASSLVAETVGKNIQYF	TGTGCCAGCAGCTTGGTAGCAGAGACGGTGGGCAAAAACATTCAGTACTTC
-	TRBV5-5	16	TRBD1	TRBJ2-1	CASSLDDRGGYNEQFF	TGTGCCAGCAGCTTGGATGACAGGGGGGGATACAATGAGCAGTTCTTC
-	TRBV15	17	TRBD1	TRBJ1-2	CATSRGGQGAFNDGYTF	TGTGCCACCAGCAGAGGGGGACAGGGGGCATTTAATGATGGCTACACCTTC
few	TRBV4-1	14	-	TRBJ2-1	CASSQDELHFEQFF	TGCGCCAGCAGCCAAGACGAACTACACTTCGAGCAGTTCTTC
-	TRBV19	14	-	TRBJ1-2	CASSTPAGWNGYTF	TGTGCCAGTAGTACCCCGGCGGGGTGGAATGGCTACACCTTC
-	TRBV10-3	16	TRBD2	TRBJ2-3	CAIRPTSGGAGDTQYF	TGTGCCATCAGACCGACTAGCGGGGGGGCCGGAGATACGCAGTATTTT